The TCR beta chain under discussion was sequenced for a study of CXCR3-negative and CXCR3-positive naive CD8 T cells. Looking at the study overall: A total of 150 million or so TRB reads was generated, with about 1.5 +/- 0.3 million per library.

This CDR3 contains 16 residues. Germline-derived CDR1 and CDR2 are MDHEN and SYDVKM. About this clonotype itself: Its antigen is undetermined.

Libraries of TRB cDNA were made by 5' RACE and carried UMIs. TCRdb reprocessed the 5' RACE reads, keeping one entry per CDR3 protein, no DNA. Recorded for this sample: 120,000 or so distinct CDR3 sequences. General study points: Comparison of naive cells showed more hydrophobic TRB CDR3s in CXCR3-positive than in CXCR3-negative naive cells.

This clonotype was sampled from a human donor in good health. Some clones in this sample may be carry-over from other donors' samples. Sequenced: naive CXCR3+ CD8+ T cells from blood. Noted subset: CD45RO-CCR7+CD27+CD95- naive CD8+ T cells expressing CXCR3 (TNR3+). V gene TRBV28 combines with J gene TRBJ2-1; TCRdb returns TRBD1, unconfirmable since there is no DNA. The CDR3 region is CASSLRVSEVDNEQFF.